The rows below give T cell receptor beta chains drawn from one sample of a study of shared clonotypes between healthy human individuals. TCRdb's copy holds only in-frame clones and misses some; the assay was immunoSEQ multiplex PCR. The sample includes 800,000 to 950,000 clones, roughly 96% of them seen just once. Sequenced input: naive CD8+ T cells sorted from blood. The receptors stem from a man aged 30-40 years in good health. Each CDR3 is given with its conserved first and last residue. The D gene is left open where the match is weak. Some rows mark clone size as missing; the rest say once, few, many or name a class of expanded clone.

j_call	d_call	clone_size	v_call	cdr3_aa	cdr3_nt
TRBJ2-6	NA	NA	TRBV27	CASSLWAGANVLTF	TGTGCCAGCAGTTTATGGGCTGGGGCCAACGTCCTGACTTTC
TRBJ1-1	TRBD1	NA	TRBV9	CASSVKDRGRGTEAFF	TGTGCCAGCAGCGTTAAAGACAGGGGGCGCGGAACTGAAGCTTTCTTT
TRBJ2-5	NA	once	TRBV27	CASSFGGGETQYF	TGTGCCAGCAGTTTCGGGGGCGGAGAGACCCAGTACTTC
TRBJ1-4	TRBD1	NA	TRBV2	CASTPGQGEEKLFF	TGTGCCAGTACCCCGGGACAGGGGGAAGAAAAACTGTTTTTT
TRBJ2-7	TRBD2	NA	TRBV7-6	CASSLSQRGAYEQYF	TGTGCCAGCAGCTTAAGTCAGCGGGGTGCCTACGAGCAGTACTTC
TRBJ2-1	NA	NA	TRBV4-3	CASSQEPSGSPIHEQFF	TGCGCCAGCAGCCAAGAGCCCTCCGGGAGCCCCATCCATGAGCAGTTCTTC
TRBJ2-7	TRBD1	NA	TRBV7-2	CASSLVTGGYEQYF	TGTGCCAGCAGCTTAGTGACAGGGGGTTACGAGCAGTACTTC
TRBJ1-4	NA	NA	TRBV25-1	CASSWGTNEKLFF	TGTGCCAGCAGTTGGGGGACTAATGAAAAACTGTTTTTT
TRBJ2-3	TRBD2	once	TRBV28	CATIGLVDPDTQYF	TGTGCCACCATCGGACTAGTGGACCCAGATACGCAGTATTTT
TRBJ2-1	TRBD2	NA	TRBV7-9	CASSHRTSGRYEQFF	TGTGCCAGCAGCCATAGGACTAGCGGGAGGTATGAGCAGTTCTTC
TRBJ1-2	NA	NA	TRBV29-1	CSAKLFKGDYGYTF	TGCAGCGCCAAGCTCTTCAAAGGAGACTATGGCTACACCTTC
TRBJ2-3	TRBD2	NA	TRBV19	CASSIEGLAGVNTDTQYF	TGTGCCAGTAGTATAGAGGGACTAGCGGGAGTCAACACAGATACGCAGTATTTT
TRBJ2-1	NA	once	TRBV29-1	CSVEKEMVQFF	TGCAGCGTTGAAAAAGAAATGGTGCAGTTCTTC
TRBJ2-5	NA	once	TRBV2	CASMGRVETQYF	TGTGCCAGCATGGGGCGGGTAGAGACCCAGTACTTC
TRBJ1-4	NA	NA	TRBV28	CASSRLEKLFF	TGTGCCAGCAGTCGACTAGAAAAACTGTTTTTT
TRBJ2-1	TRBD2	NA	TRBV27	CASMTGGRALNEQFF	TGTGCCAGCATGACGGGCGGGAGGGCCCTTAATGAGCAGTTCTTC
TRBJ2-1	NA	NA	TRBV30	CAWRGFNEQFF	TGTGCCTGGAGGGGATTTAATGAGCAGTTCTTC
TRBJ2-1	NA	NA	TRBV27	CASSFSGVYNEQFF	TGTGCCAGCAGTTTTTCGGGGGTCTACAATGAGCAGTTCTTC
TRBJ2-7	NA	NA	TRBV29-1	CSVEGETETYEQYF	TGCAGCGTTGAGGGTGAGACAGAGACCTACGAGCAGTACTTC
TRBJ2-7	TRBD2	NA	TRBV7-9	CASSSLRGDEQYF	TGTGCCAGCAGCTCCCTCCGGGGGGACGAGCAGTACTTC
TRBJ2-5	NA	NA	TRBV5-1	CASSLLPGRQETQYF	TGCGCCAGCAGTCTTCTACCGGGACGGCAAGAGACCCAGTACTTC
TRBJ2-7	NA	NA	TRBV7-3	CASSLSDSYEQYF	TGTGCCAGCAGCTTATCTGACAGCTACGAGCAGTACTTC
TRBJ2-7	NA	NA	TRBV10-3	CAIRGGETYEQYF	TGTGCCATCCGAGGGGGGGAGACCTACGAGCAGTACTTC
TRBJ2-1	TRBD2	NA	TRBV7-6	CASSFTSGRVGEQFF	TGTGCCAGCAGCTTCACTAGCGGGAGGGTTGGTGAGCAGTTCTTC